This T cell receptor beta chain appears in the sequencing data of a study of blood T cells in healthy people across ages. Using a J-beta primer mix together with a sample-barcoded 5' primer, a second PCR was run for roughly 6 to 12 cycles. TCRdb recomputed calls from the 5' RACE reads with MiXCR, one row per CDR3 protein. Of approximately 800,000 distinct CDR3 sequences listed, roughly 60% are singletons. Researchers collected roughly 10 milliliters of peripheral blood from every single donor. About this clonotype: Germline and junction disagree at one end, which may indicate a read error.

This TCR was recovered from a man aged 30 to 45 in good health. The specimen was blood.

The CDR3 bases are TGCGTCAGCAGCGAAAACACCTCTGGTGGCTACACCTTC. Its translation: CVSSENTSGGYTF. V and J are TRBV5-1 and TRBJ1-2; D uncertain. CDR3 length equals 13 residues. The germline CDR1 and CDR2 sequences are SGHRS and YFSETQ.